This TCR beta chain emerged from a study of blood T cells in healthy people across ages. Overall study: Template switching caught about one barcoded beta molecule for each two T cells. Study-wide points: Naive CD4+ cell counts and diversity both ran higher in long-lived than in aged donors.

Germline CDR1 DFQATT, CDR2 SNEGSKA (reference sequence). The CDR3 has 13 residues. V was pared by 3 bases and J by 2 bases, with 4 bases of the junction left unmatched. PCR was performed a second time for about 7 to 12 cycles using a sample-barcoded 5' primer and a J-beta primer mix. TCRdb recomputed calls from the 5' RACE reads with MiXCR, one row per CDR3 protein. The table lists 1.5 million to 1.9 million distinct CDR3 sequences, roughly two fifths of them singletons, with 4% in the top ten. As for this clonotype: Its antigen is as yet unknown.

Samples had at least 6.5 million PBMCs isolated from them. Specimen: blood. J is TRBJ2-7 and V is TRBV20-1; 7 bases fit TRBD2. The origin of this receptor is a young woman in good health. The CDR3 DNA reads TGCAGTGCTAGCGGGGGGACCACCTACGAGCAGTACTTC. Its translation is CSASGGTTYEQYF.